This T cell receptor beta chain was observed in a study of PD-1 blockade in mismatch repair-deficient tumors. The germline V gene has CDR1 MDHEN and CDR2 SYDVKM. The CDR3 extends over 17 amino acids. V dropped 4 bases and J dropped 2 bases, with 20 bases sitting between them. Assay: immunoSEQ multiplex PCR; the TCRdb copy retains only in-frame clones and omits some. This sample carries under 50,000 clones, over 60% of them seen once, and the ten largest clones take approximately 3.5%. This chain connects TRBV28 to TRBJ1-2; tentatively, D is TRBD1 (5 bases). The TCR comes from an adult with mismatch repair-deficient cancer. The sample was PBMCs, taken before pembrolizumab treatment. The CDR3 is CASSSWMKSGGNYGYTF. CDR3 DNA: TGTGCCAGCAGTTCATGGATGAAAAGCGGGGGAAACTATGGCTACACCTTC.